The 25 T cell receptor beta chains reported below all come from one sample, sequenced in a study of T cell repertoires in cytomegalovirus infection. TCRdb reprocessed the reads with MiXCR, giving one entry per CDR3 protein. This table holds 200,000 or so distinct CDR3 sequences, 28% found once. Sequencing input: PBMCs. These receptors were collected from a human donor in good health (CMV status not recorded). Some clones in this sample may be carry-over from other donors' samples.

The V call is TRBV7-8, the J call TRBJ1-2, with a tentative D call TRBD1 (5 bases). This CDR3 comprises 15 residues. V lost 0 bases and J lost 1, with 9 bases in between. CDR1 SGHVS and CDR2 FQNEAQ come from the germline V gene. CDR3 bases: TGTGCCAGCAGCTTAGCAGGGGAAGTTAACTATGGCTACACCTTC. As protein: CASSLAGEVNYGYTF.

About this clonotype itself: At one boundary the junction diverges from the germline segment, which might be a read error. The rearrangement links TRBV7-2 to TRBJ2-6; D may be TRBD1 (6 bases). The CDR3 is made up of 13 amino acids. Per germline, CDR1 SGHTA and CDR2 FQGNSA. The CDR3 sequence: CASSLAGGNVQTF. The CDR3 bases are TGTGCCAGCAGCTTAGCTGGGGGCAACGTCCAGACTTTC.

A note on this clonotype: A read error may be the cause here, since a much bigger clone is one base away. The chain recombines TRBV7-2 with TRBJ2-6; D ambiguous. The ends were cut back, 2 bases at V and 2 bases at J, with 19 bases in the middle. Germline CDR1 is SGHTA and CDR2 is FQGNSA. The CDR3 runs 19 residues. The CDR3 bases are TGTGCCAGCAGCTTACGGCCCCGGACCCTGAGCCCTGGGGCCAACGTCCTGACTTTC. It translates to CASSLRPRTLSPGANVLTF.

This clonotype was detected ten times or more. The J gene is TRBJ2-2, the V gene TRBV7-2, with D perhaps TRBD2 (5 bases). Germline CDR1 reads SGHTA; CDR2 reads FQGNSA. This CDR3 spans 18 amino acids. The V and J ends lost 1 base and 3 bases respectively, with 18 bases between them. The CDR3 protein is CASSLGYGDSRDTGELFF. The CDR3 DNA reads TGTGCCAGCAGCTTAGGGTACGGGGATAGCCGGGACACCGGGGAGCTGTTTTTT.

This clonotype came up a few times. The chain joins TRBV7-2 to TRBJ1-1; the D gene is possibly TRBD1 (6 bases). There are 15 residues in the CDR3. Trimming shortened V by 2 bases and J by 0 bases, and 10 bases separated the two germline ends. The germline V gene encodes CDR1 SGHTA and CDR2 FQGNSA. CDR3 in amino acids: CASSLSRGLNTEAFF. The CDR3 nucleotides read TGTGCCAGCAGCTTATCTAGGGGGTTGAACACTGAAGCTTTCTTT.

This chain uses TRBV12-3 or TRBV12-4 with TRBJ2-1, with 7 nucleotides matching TRBD1. After removal of 4 bases from V and 4 bases from J, the junction contained 10 bases not matched to a gene. The CDR3 is 16 amino acids. In DNA, the CDR3 is TGTGCCAGCAGTTCCTGGACAGGAAGGGTTTACAATGAGCAGTTCTTC. Translated, it gives CASSSWTGRVYNEQFF.

This chain joins TRBV20-1 and TRBJ1-2; D is ambiguous. Germline CDR1 reads DFQATT; CDR2 reads SNEGSKA (reference sequence). Trimming left V 1 base short and J 8 bases short, with 11 bases between. The CDR3 is 12 residues long. CDR3 sequence: CSARGHSGGYTF. The DNA for the CDR3 is TGCAGTGCTAGAGGCCACTCGGGCGGCTACACCTTC.

The CDR3 DNA reads as TGTGCCAGCAGACCCTCACAGGGACTCGGCTACGAGCAGTACTTC. This sequence encodes CASRPSQGLGYEQYF. The chain recombines TRBV11-2 with TRBJ2-7, with D possibly being TRBD1 or TRBD2 (6 bases each). The CDR3 contains 15 residues. Germline V lookup: CDR1 SGHAT, CDR2 FQNNGV. V lost 6 bases and J lost 3, with 18 bases in between.

The chain couples TRBV5-6 to TRBJ1-5; D perhaps matches TRBD1 (6 bases). This CDR3 has 15 residues. V shed 3 bases and J shed 5 bases, with 15 bases lying between them. CDR1 and CDR2 from the germline V gene are SGHDT and YYEEEE. The CDR3 here is CASSSTGEGDQPQHF. The CDR3 nucleotides are TGTGCCAGCAGCTCGACCGGGGAGGGGGATCAGCCCCAGCATTTT.

This clonotype has more than one count but fewer than ten. V usage is TRBV12-3 or TRBV12-4 and J usage is TRBJ1-2; tentatively, D is TRBD1 (6 bases). V was pared by 1 base and J by 8 bases, with 11 bases between. This CDR3 region has 13 residues. CDR3 amino acids: CASSLGGAGGYTF. CDR3 nucleotides: TGTGCCAGCAGTTTAGGGGGGGCAGGGGGCTACACCTTC.

The chain uses TRBV12-3 or TRBV12-4 and TRBJ1-6, with unresolved D. Between the trimmed V and J ends, which lost 4 bases and 7 bases, there was a span of 5 bases. This CDR3 spans 12 amino acids. The CDR3 DNA is TGTGCCAGCAGTTCCGAGAATTCACCCCTCCACTTT. Translating gives CASSSENSPLHF.

The chain couples TRBV28 to TRBJ2-1; the D gene could be TRBD1 or TRBD2 (5 bases each). Trimming removed 6 bases at V and 5 bases at J, with 14 bases between. The CDR3 spans 14 residues. The germline V gene encodes CDR1 MDHEN and CDR2 SYDVKM. CDR3 sequence (DNA): TGTGCCAGCAGCTCCGGGACCCAGGACAATGAGCAGTTCTTC. This encodes CASSSGTQDNEQFF.

This clonotype was recorded a few times. The chain carries TRBV20-1 and TRBJ1-2; 8 bases agree with TRBD1. Per the germline V gene, CDR1 is DFQATT and CDR2 is SNEGSKA (reference sequence). CDR3 length equals 14 residues. V lost 4 bases, J lost 1 base, and 5 bases stayed unmatched. The CDR3 reads CSATPGQGNYGYTF. CDR3 in DNA: TGCAGTGCTACCCCTGGACAGGGTAACTATGGCTACACCTTC.

This clonotype has at least ten counts. This sequence joins TRBV7-2 and TRBJ2-1; D gene unclear. The CDR3 sequence is 18 residues long. In germline, CDR1 is SGHTA, CDR2 FQGNSA. V was clipped by 2 bases and J by 4 bases, with 21 bases between them. CDR3 in DNA: TGTGCCAGCAGCTTAATGGCGCTCCAGGACCCGGCATACAATGAGCAGTTCTTC. The encoded protein is CASSLMALQDPAYNEQFF.

The J gene is TRBJ2-1, the V gene TRBV7-6; TRBD1 is a possible D gene (8 bases). Trimming shortened V by 8 bases and J by 15 bases, and 23 bases separated the two germline ends. This CDR3 is 13 amino acids long. CDR1 and CDR2 (germline): SGHVS, FNYEAQ. In nucleotides, the CDR3 is TGTGCCAGCGACTTAGGGGGGGGGGACAGGCGGTTCTTC. Its protein product is CASDLGGGDRRFF.

This clonotype was seen at least ten times. The chain combines TRBV7-2 with TRBJ1-2; TRBD1 aligns across 7 bases. Germline CDR1 is SGHTA and CDR2 is FQGNSA. V lost 4 bases and J lost 8; bases outside the gene matches: 10. The CDR3 extends over 14 amino acids. The CDR3 nucleotides are TGTGCCAGCAGCTCTCCGACAGGGAGGGACGGCTACACCTTC. Its protein product is CASSSPTGRDGYTF. Supplemented by reference TRBV7-2 and TRBJ1-2, the full variable domain reads GAGVSQSPSNKVTEKGKDVELRCDPISGHTALYWYRQSLGQGLEFLIYFQGNSAPDKSGLPSDRFSAERTGGSVSTLTIQRTQQEDSAVYLCASSSPTGRDGYTFGSGTRLTVV.

This clonotype was detected a few times. The J gene is TRBJ2-1, the V gene TRBV2; D possibly corresponds to TRBD1 (5 bases). The CDR3 contains 12 residues. From germline, CDR1 is SNHLY and CDR2 FYNNEI. The V gene lost 2 bases and the J gene lost 13 bases, with 12 bases spanning the gap. CDR3 DNA: TGTGCCAGCAGTGAACAGGGTCCGAGCCAGTTCTTC. Amino acids: CASSEQGPSQFF.

The CDR3 DNA follows: TGTGCCAGCAACTCTCCGACCGGGGCTAGAAACACCATATATTTT. Translation: CASNSPTGARNTIYF. This chain uses TRBV7-2 with TRBJ1-3; possible D gene TRBD1, 5 bases. In germline, CDR1 is SGHTA, CDR2 FQGNSA. Trimming removed 7 bases from V and 5 bases from J, with 18 bases in between. The length of the CDR3 is 15 residues.

The chain carries TRBV5-5 and TRBJ1-5; D possibly corresponds to TRBD1 (6 bases). CDR1 SGHKS and CDR2 YYEKEE come from the germline V gene (reference sequence). The V end was cut by 1 base, the J end by 4 bases, with 15 bases between. This CDR3 is 16 amino acids long. CDR3 sequence reads: CASSLKATGLNQPQHF. The CDR3 nucleotides are TGTGCCAGCAGCTTGAAGGCCACAGGGTTGAATCAGCCCCAGCATTTT.

This clonotype was seen a handful of times. The rearrangement links TRBV12-3 or TRBV12-4 to TRBJ2-5; D gene unclear. The CDR3 length is 13 residues. V lost 6 bases to trimming and J lost 4 bases, with 12 bases between them. The DNA of the CDR3 is TGTGCCAGCAGGCCAGACCCCTCAGAGACCCAGTACTTC. This codes for CASRPDPSETQYF.

This clonotype was seen a handful of times. The J gene is TRBJ2-5, the V gene TRBV2; the match to TRBD2 covers 9 bases. The CDR3 consists of 16 residues. Looked up from germline, CDR1 is SNHLY and CDR2 is FYNNEI. J was trimmed by 2 bases and V by 3 bases; bases with no gene match: 7. The CDR3 DNA sequence: TGTGCCAGCAGTGATCTGGGCGGGGGGGCTCAAGAGACCCAGTACTTC. This translates into CASSDLGGGAQETQYF.

This clonotype was seen repeatedly, ten times or more. V usage is TRBV7-2 and J usage is TRBJ1-1, with D possibly TRBD1 on 5 matching bases. Trimming took off 0 bases at V and 0 bases at J, with 8 bases between the two ends. Germline V gene data show CDR1 as SGHTA and CDR2 as FQGNSA. CDR3 length: 15 residues. The CDR3 is CASSLADIMNTEAFF. CDR3 bases: TGTGCCAGCAGCTTAGCGGACATTATGAACACTGAAGCTTTCTTT.

This rearrangement joins TRBV29-1 to TRBJ2-2; D not resolved. The CDR3 sequence is 15 residues long. V lost 1 base to trimming and J lost 0 bases, with 9 bases between them. Germline CDR1 and CDR2: SQVTM and ANQGSEA. The CDR3 coding sequence is TGCAGCGTTGAAGTCACCACCGCGAACACCGGGGAGCTGTTTTTT. This gives the protein CSVEVTTANTGELFF.

In its sample, this clonotype was seen many times. The genes are TRBV7-8 and TRBJ1-6; the D gene is possibly TRBD1 (5 bases). CDR1 is SGHVS and CDR2 is FQNEAQ in the germline V gene. V was cut by 5 bases and J by 2 bases, with 10 bases left in between. The CDR3 covers 15 residues. Here the CDR3 DNA reads TGTGCCAGCAGCACGACAGCTGCCTATAATTCACCCCTCCACTTT. Its protein product is CASSTTAAYNSPLHF.

The sample holds a few counts of this clonotype. V usage is TRBV2 and J usage is TRBJ2-7; D might be TRBD1 or TRBD2, each matching 6 bases. The CDR3 consists of 14 residues. Germline CDR1 and CDR2: SNHLY and FYNNEI. V was pared by 2 bases and J by 2 bases, with 10 bases between. CDR3 loop: CASSESRGAYEQYF. The DNA for the CDR3 is TGTGCCAGCAGTGAATCGAGGGGGGCCTACGAGCAGTACTTC.